These 14 T cell receptor beta chains were sequenced from one sample in a study of blood T cell repertoires in COVID-19. Method: immunoSEQ multiplex PCR; TCRdb's copy keeps in-frame clones and lacks some. This table has some 160,000 clones, 88% appearing once. The sample was peripheral blood. The source of these receptors is a man in his fifties or sixties who had recovered from COVID-19.

The chain links TRBV5-1 to TRBJ2-2, with 7 nucleotides matching TRBD2. CDR3 length: 16 residues. CDR1 SGHRS and CDR2 YFSETQ come from the germline V gene. Germline trimming cut 0 bases from V and 4 bases from J; bases unmatched to any gene: 6. CDR3 nucleotides: TGCGCCAGCAGCTTGGGGCGGGAGCGCGGCACCGGGGAGCTGTTTTTT. This translates into CASSLGRERGTGELFF.

The chain recombines TRBV27 with TRBJ2-5; TRBD2 aligns across 9 bases. The CDR3 contains 16 residues. Germline V gene lookup returns CDR1 MNHEY and CDR2 SMNVEV (reference sequence). V trimming: 4 bases; J trimming: 5 bases; junction bases outside the gene matches: 11. CDR3: CASSSGILAGWETQYF. The CDR3 DNA sequence: TGTGCCAGCAGTTCCGGGATTCTAGCGGGATGGGAGACCCAGTACTTC.

The CDR3 DNA reads TGTGCCAGCAGCGTAGGCGTCTCAGGACAGGAATATGAGCAGTTCTTC. Translating it yields CASSVGVSGQEYEQFF. The chain carries TRBV9 and TRBJ2-1, with 7 bases matching TRBD1. The CDR3 extends over 16 amino acids. Germline CDR1 is SGDLS and CDR2 is YYNGEE. With 0 bases clipped from V and 8 bases from J, the junction kept 11 bases outside the gene matches.

This rearrangement joins TRBV28 to TRBJ1-4; TRBD1 agrees at 9 bases. The CDR3 sequence is 15 residues long. V shed 5 bases and J 9 bases; nucleotides not matched to a gene: 10. Germline V gives CDR1 MDHEN, CDR2 SYDVKM. In DNA form, the CDR3 reads TGTGCCAGCAGTATCACAGGGGGCAGACTGAAAAAACTGTTTTTT. Amino acid sequence: CASSITGGRLKKLFF.

The chain has TRBV21-1 and TRBJ2-1; no check of the table's D call, TRBD2, against the DNA was made. TRBV21-1 constitutes a pseudogene. The CDR3 loop spans 15 amino acids. This CDR3 is CASSNRDSPYNEQFF. CDR3 nucleotide sequence: TGTGCCAGCAGCAACCGGGACTCACCCTACAATGAGCAGTTCTTC.

This sequence joins TRBV6-2 or TRBV6-3 and TRBJ2-1, with D unresolved. Trimming left V 6 bases short and J 10 bases short, with 13 bases between. The germline V gene encodes CDR1 MNHEY and CDR2 SVGEGT. CDR3 length equals 12 residues. The CDR3 DNA follows: TGTGCCAGCAGCCTCATCACGCGAGAGCAGTTCTTC. Its protein product is CASSLITREQFF.

The V call is TRBV15, the J call TRBJ2-3, with TRBD2 identical over 12 bases. V was clipped by 2 bases and J by 5 bases; unmatched bases: 5. Germline V gene data show CDR1 as LNHNV and CDR2 as YYDKDF (reference sequence). CDR3 length: 16 residues. The CDR3: CATSRNRGLAGDTQYF. The CDR3 DNA is TGTGCCACCAGCAGAAATAGGGGACTAGCGGGAGATACGCAGTATTTT.

A few counts support this clone. The chain carries TRBV6-1 and TRBJ1-2, with 7 positions matching TRBD1. J lost 3 bases, V lost 1 base, and 2 bases had no gene match. Germline lookup yields CDR1 MNHNS and CDR2 SASEGT. The CDR3 runs to 14 residues. Here the CDR3 DNA reads TGTGCCAGCAGTGAAGAGGGGGCATACTATGGCTACACCTTC. This encodes CASSEEGAYYGYTF.

J is TRBJ1-6 and V is TRBV6-5, with a possible D match to TRBD1 (5 bases). Trimming pared 1 base from V and 10 bases from J, leaving 14 bases between. This CDR3 has 15 residues. Germline V lookup: CDR1 MNHEY, CDR2 SVGAGI. CDR3 amino acids: CASSYLDRMDSPLHF. The CDR3 coding sequence is TGTGCCAGCAGTTACTTAGACAGAATGGACTCACCCCTCCACTTT.

The chain couples TRBV19 to TRBJ1-1; D gene uncertain. Germline loops: CDR1 LNHDA, CDR2 SQIVND (reference sequence). The CDR3 length is 14 residues. The ends were cut back, 4 bases at V and 0 bases at J, with 9 bases in the middle. The CDR3: CASSTTVLNTEAFF. CDR3 nucleotide sequence: TGTGCCAGTAGTACCACAGTGTTGAACACTGAAGCTTTCTTT.

This chain links TRBV19 with TRBJ1-2; TRBD1 matches 7 bases. The CDR3 spans 15 residues. J lost 6 bases, V lost 8 bases, and 15 bases had no gene match. Germline lookup yields CDR1 LNHDA and CDR2 SQIVND (reference sequence). In DNA, the CDR3 is TGTGCCAGTGTTAGCCCTGGACAGGAAAGGGATGGCTACACCTTC. Amino acids: CASVSPGQERDGYTF.

The rearrangement links TRBV2 to TRBJ1-2; TRBD1 is a possible D gene (5 bases). The CDR3 has 15 residues. CDR1 is SNHLY and CDR2 is FYNNEI in the germline V gene. Trimming took off 6 bases at V and 0 bases at J, with 14 bases between the two ends. CDR3 sequence reads: CASRLLDSANYGYTF. DNA of the CDR3: TGTGCCAGCAGACTTCTTGACAGCGCTAACTATGGCTACACCTTC.

The rearrangement links TRBV29-1 to TRBJ2-7; D is possibly TRBD2 (6 bases). CDR3 length: 12 amino acids. Per germline, CDR1 SQVTM and CDR2 ANQGSEA. Trimming pared 6 bases from V and 2 bases from J, leaving 11 bases between. The CDR3 bases are TGCAGCGTCGAACTAGCACCCTACGAGCAGTACTTC. Its protein product is CSVELAPYEQYF.

The chain employs TRBV7-9 and TRBJ2-5; weak D call: TRBD1 (5 bases). Germline V gives CDR1 SEHNR, CDR2 FQNEAQ (reference sequence). The CDR3 is 13 amino acids. The V end was cut by 5 bases, the J end by 6 bases, with 13 bases between. The CDR3 spells CASSGHGAKTQYF. In nucleotides, the CDR3 is TGTGCCAGCAGCGGACACGGTGCCAAGACCCAGTACTTC.